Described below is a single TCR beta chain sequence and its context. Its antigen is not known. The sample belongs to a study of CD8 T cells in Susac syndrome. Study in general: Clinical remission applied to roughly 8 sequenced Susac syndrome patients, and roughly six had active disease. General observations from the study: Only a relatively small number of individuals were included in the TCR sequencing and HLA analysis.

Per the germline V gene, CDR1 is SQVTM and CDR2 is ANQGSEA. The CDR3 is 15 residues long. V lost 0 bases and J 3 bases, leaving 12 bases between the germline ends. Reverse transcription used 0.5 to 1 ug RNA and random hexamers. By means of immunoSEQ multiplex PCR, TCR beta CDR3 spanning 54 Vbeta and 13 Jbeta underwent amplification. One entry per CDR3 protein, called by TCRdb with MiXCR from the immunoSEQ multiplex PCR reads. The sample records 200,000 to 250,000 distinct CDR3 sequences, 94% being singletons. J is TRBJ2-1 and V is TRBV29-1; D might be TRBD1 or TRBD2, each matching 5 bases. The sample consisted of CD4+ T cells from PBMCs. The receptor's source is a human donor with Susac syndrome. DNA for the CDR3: TGCAGCGTTGAAGAGAGAGGGGCAATCTACAATGAGCAGTTCTTC. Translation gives CSVEERGAIYNEQFF.